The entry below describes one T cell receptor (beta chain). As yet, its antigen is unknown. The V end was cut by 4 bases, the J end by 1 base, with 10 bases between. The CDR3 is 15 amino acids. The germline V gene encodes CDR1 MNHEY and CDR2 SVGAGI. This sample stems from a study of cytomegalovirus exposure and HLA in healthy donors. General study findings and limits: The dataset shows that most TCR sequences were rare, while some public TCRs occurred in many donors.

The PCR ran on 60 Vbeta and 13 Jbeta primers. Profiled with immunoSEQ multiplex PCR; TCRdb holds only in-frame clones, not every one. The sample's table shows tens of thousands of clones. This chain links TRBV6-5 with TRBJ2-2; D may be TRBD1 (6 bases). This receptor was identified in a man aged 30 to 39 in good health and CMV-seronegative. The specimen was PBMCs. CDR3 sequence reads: CASSSSGQNTGELFF. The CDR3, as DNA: TGTGCCAGCAGTTCATCGGGACAGAACACCGGGGAGCTGTTTTTT.